This entry lists 18 T cell receptor beta chains sequenced from one sample in a study of blood T cell repertoires in COVID-19. Repertoires were generated with immunoSEQ multiplex PCR, while TCRdb's copy carries only in-frame clones and drops some. The sample holds about 200,000 clones, roughly 90% seen once. What was sequenced was PBMCs or T cells enriched from blood (not recorded which). These receptors all come from a woman younger than 35 who had recovered from COVID-19.

The chain combines TRBV7-9 with TRBJ1-1, with TRBD1 matching over 8 bases. Germline V CDR1 and CDR2: SEHNR, FQNEAQ (reference sequence). CDR3 length equals 17 residues. Trimming removed 2 bases from V and 0 bases from J; junction bases left unmatched: 8. The CDR3 DNA reads TGTGCCAGCAGCTTAAGAGGACAGGGCCACATGAACACTGAAGCTTTCTTT. It is translated as CASSLRGQGHMNTEAFF.

The chain is built from TRBV14 and TRBJ2-3, with TRBD2 matching 8 bases. Looked up from germline, CDR1 is SGHDN and CDR2 is FVKESK. The CDR3 loop spans 17 amino acids. With V trimmed by 0 bases and J by 6 bases, 11 bases remained unmatched. This CDR3 reads CASSQDEGLAGVDTQYF. DNA for the CDR3: TGTGCCAGCAGCCAAGATGAAGGACTAGCAGGGGTGGATACGCAGTATTTT.

The chain carries TRBV30 and TRBJ1-2, with unresolved D. The germline V gene encodes CDR1 GTSNPN and CDR2 SVGIG (reference sequence). Trimming shortened V by 1 base and J by 4 bases, and 7 bases separated the two germline ends. CDR3 length equals 12 residues. The CDR3 sequence: CAWSGAGYGYTF. The CDR3 DNA follows: TGTGCCTGGAGTGGGGCCGGCTATGGCTACACCTTC.

This clone was counted a few times. The rearrangement uses TRBV15 and TRBJ2-1, with 9 bases fitting TRBD2. The CDR3 loop spans 16 amino acids. Germline CDR1 and CDR2: LNHNV and YYDKDF (reference sequence). The V segment lost 5 bases and the J segment 8 bases; nucleotides outside the gene matches: 13. The CDR3 region has the DNA TGTGCCACCAGCGGGGAGACTAGCGGCCCTTTGCATGAGCAGTTCTTC. Translated: CATSGETSGPLHEQFF.

This clone was seen repeatedly, ten times or more. The chain links TRBV2 to TRBJ2-7; 8 bases are a match to TRBD2. CDR1 is SNHLY and CDR2 is FYNNEI in the germline V gene. The length of the CDR3 is 13 residues. Unmatched junction bases numbered 8, after V lost 6 bases and J lost 7 bases. As DNA, the CDR3 is TGTGCCAGCAGGGGGGGACTAGAAGCGGAGCAGTACTTC. Translated, it gives CASRGGLEAEQYF.

The V call is TRBV27, the J call TRBJ1-5; D perhaps matches TRBD1 (6 bases). The CDR3 covers 13 residues. V was clipped by 8 bases and J by 1 base, with 9 bases between them. CDR1 is MNHEY and CDR2 is SMNVEV in the germline V gene (reference sequence). The CDR3 spells CASRTESNQPQHF. The CDR3 bases are TGTGCCAGCCGGACAGAGAGCAATCAGCCCCAGCATTTT.

V gene TRBV7-6 combines with J gene TRBJ2-3; a weak D match, TRBD2 (5 bases). Germline loops: CDR1 SGHVS, CDR2 FNYEAQ. The V gene lost 5 bases and the J gene lost 1 base, with 13 bases spanning the gap. This CDR3 comprises 15 residues. CDR3 DNA sequence: TGTGCCAGCAGCAACGACATGGGAGGCACAGATACGCAGTATTTT. Amino acid sequence: CASSNDMGGTDTQYF.

The chain employs TRBV10-1 and TRBJ1-2, with D possibly matching TRBD1 (6 bases). The CDR3 spans 11 residues. Germline values: CDR1 WNHNN, CDR2 SYGVQD (reference sequence). The ends were cut back, 8 bases at V and 7 bases at J, with 11 bases in the middle. CDR3 in amino acids: CASGRGAGYTF. CDR3 DNA sequence: TGCGCCAGCGGCCGGGGGGCTGGCTACACCTTC.

The chain links TRBV5-1 to TRBJ2-7; TRBD1 might be the D (6 bases). Looked up from germline, CDR1 is SGHRS and CDR2 is YFSETQ. V was trimmed by 6 bases and J by 0 bases, leaving 10 bases between them. CDR3 size: 13 residues. As DNA, the CDR3 is TGCGCCAGCAAGGTAGGGGGCTCCTACGAGCAGTACTTC. Translation gives CASKVGGSYEQYF.

This clone was seen just once. The chain links TRBV5-4 to TRBJ2-6; 9 nucleotides agree with TRBD1. After removal of 4 bases from V and 1 base from J, the junction contained 12 bases not matched to a gene. This CDR3 region has 19 residues. The germline V gene has CDR1 SGHNT and CDR2 YYREEE (reference sequence). CDR3 sequence (DNA): TGTGCCAGCAGCCCTGGGGGGACAGGGCTTTTTTCTGGGGCCAACGTCCTGACTTTC. This codes for CASSPGGTGLFSGANVLTF. The whole variable domain, filled in from reference TRBV5-4 and TRBJ2-6, reads ETGVTQSPTHLIKTRGQQVTLRCSSQSGHNTVSWYQQALGQGPQFIFQYYREEENGRGNFPPRFSGLQFPNYSSELNVNALELDDSALYLCASSPGGTGLFSGANVLTFGAGSRLTVL.

The J gene is TRBJ2-7, the V gene TRBV29-1; 10 bases align to TRBD1. With 7 bases clipped from V and 6 bases from J, the junction kept 3 bases outside the gene matches. The length of the CDR3 is 11 residues. Germline loops: CDR1 SQVTM, CDR2 ANQGSEA. CDR3 coding DNA: TGCAGCGCCAGGACAGGGGGCGAGCAGTACTTC. Its protein is CSARTGGEQYF.

V gene TRBV10-3 combines with J gene TRBJ1-5, with D hard to call. The CDR3 spans 14 residues. Germline loops: CDR1 ENHRY, CDR2 SYGVKD. V was pared by 4 bases and J by 6 bases, with 13 bases between. CDR3 amino acids: CAISGGSGSQPQHF. The DNA of the CDR3 is TGTGCCATCAGTGGTGGATCCGGGTCTCAGCCCCAGCATTTT.

Here the CDR3 reads CASRPQEAPYTEAFF. The CDR3 coding sequence is TGCGCCAGCAGACCCCAGGAGGCACCGTACACTGAAGCTTTCTTT. V usage is TRBV10-2 and J usage is TRBJ1-1, with D unresolved. The V end was cut by 6 bases, the J end by 3 bases, with 17 bases between. Per the germline V gene, CDR1 is WSHSY and CDR2 is SAAADI. The CDR3 consists of 15 residues.

J is TRBJ1-6 and V is TRBV9; 9 bases are shared with TRBD1. J lost 14 bases, V lost 0 bases, and 15 bases had no gene match. CDR3 length: 17 amino acids. CDR1 SGDLS and CDR2 YYNGEE come from the germline V gene. The CDR3 sequence is CASSVGNQGQGPGTLHF. CDR3 bases: TGTGCCAGCAGCGTAGGAAATCAGGGACAGGGTCCCGGAACCCTCCACTTT.

This clone was observed a few times. This sequence joins TRBV19 and TRBJ2-2, with TRBD2 matching over 11 bases. CDR1 and CDR2 (germline): LNHDA, SQIVND (reference sequence). This CDR3 region has 14 residues. V gave up 6 bases and J gave up 5 bases; unmatched junction bases: 2. The DNA for the CDR3 is TGTGCCAGTAGGGCTAGCGGGGGGACCGGGGAGCTGTTTTTT. It is translated as CASRASGGTGELFF.

CDR3 DNA sequence: TGTGCCAGCAGCGTAGGGGCAGGTCCCCCCTACGAGCAGTACTTC. Translation gives CASSVGAGPPYEQYF. The chain recombines TRBV9 with TRBJ2-7; the D is unclear. CDR1 is SGDLS, CDR2 YYNGEE, per germline. The CDR3 has 15 amino acids. The V gene lost 0 bases and the J gene lost 2 bases, with 12 bases spanning the gap.

The V gene is TRBV5-1, the J gene TRBJ2-3, with 11 bases identical to TRBD2. The CDR3 has 16 amino acids. The germline V gene encodes CDR1 SGHRS and CDR2 YFSETQ. J gave up 9 bases and V 0 bases, and 9 bases lay outside the gene matches. CDR3 residues: CASSLALAGGEGTQYF. The DNA of the CDR3 is TGCGCCAGCAGCTTGGCGCTAGCGGGGGGCGAGGGCACGCAGTATTTT. Full variable domain (outside the CDR3, taken from reference TRBV5-1 and TRBJ2-3): KAGVTQTPRYLIKTRGQQVTLSCSPISGHRSVSWYQQTPGQGLQFLFEYFSETQRNKGNFPGRFSGRQFSNSRSEMNVSTLELGDSALYLCASSLALAGGEGTQYFGPGTRLTVL.

Of note for this clone: This CDR3 is also generated by other DNA sequences in the sample. The gene calls are TRBV20-1 and TRBJ2-7; no definite D call. V lost 6 bases and J lost 0, with 6 bases in between. The CDR3 spans 11 residues. Germline CDR1 reads DFQATT; CDR2 reads SNEGSKA (reference sequence). The chain's CDR3 is CSARDSYEQYF. CDR3 coding DNA: TGCAGTGCCCGCGACTCCTACGAGCAGTACTTC.